The next 24 T cell receptor beta chains were all read from a single sample in a study of molecular identifiers for immune sequencing clone quantification. MiXCR was run by TCRdb on the PCR reads, yielding one entry per CDR3 protein. The sample has more than 300,000 distinct CDR3 sequences; about 22% are singletons. Sequenced sample: naive CD8+ T cells from blood, with Jurkat cell RNA spiked in. Subset noted: FACS-sorted CD8+CD4-CCR7+CD45RA+ naive T cells. These receptors were collected from a human donor in good health. Some libraries in this study had Jurkat cell RNA spiked in.

This clonotype has at least ten counts. The chain is built from TRBV7-9 and TRBJ2-7; a weak D match, TRBD1 (5 bases). V lost 1 base and J 6 bases, leaving 10 bases between the germline ends. The CDR3 runs 13 residues. Germline V gene sequence: CDR1 SEHNR, CDR2 FQNEAQ (reference sequence). CDR3 bases: TGTGCCAGCAGCTTAGTCACAGGTTCCGAGCAGTACTTC. It encodes CASSLVTGSEQYF.

The chain has TRBV10-1 and TRBJ2-3; maybe TRBD2 (6 bases). Per germline, CDR1 WNHNN and CDR2 SYGVQD (reference sequence). The CDR3 is 16 residues long. With 3 bases removed from V and 3 bases from J, the gap between germline ends came to 16 bases. The CDR3 DNA sequence: TGCGCCAGCAGTGATTTTGGCGGGGTAGGAACAGATACGCAGTATTTT. Protein sequence: CASSDFGGVGTDTQYF.

This clonotype occurred many times. The rearrangement joins TRBV19 to TRBJ2-2; D is undetermined. The CDR3 covers 11 residues. V shed 10 bases and J shed 6 bases, with 9 bases lying between them. CDR1 and CDR2 (germline): LNHDA, SQIVND (reference sequence). This chain's CDR3 is CATVIAGELFF. In nucleotides, the CDR3 is TGTGCCACCGTTATCGCCGGGGAGCTGTTTTTT.

To note about this clonotype: Possible read error: a much larger clone is one base away. This chain connects TRBV6-6 to TRBJ1-5, with D possibly matching TRBD1 (6 bases). Looked up from germline, CDR1 is MNHNY and CDR2 is SVGAGI (reference sequence). CDR3 length equals 16 residues. The DNA for the CDR3 is TGTGCCAGCAGTTACCTTAGGGGGACTAGCAATCAGCCCCTGCATTTT. This encodes CASSYLRGTSNQPLHF.

The rearrangement joins TRBV18 to TRBJ2-2; the D call may be TRBD1 or TRBD2 (5 bases each). Trimming cost V 5 bases and J 3 bases, with 10 bases left between them. The CDR3 covers 14 residues. Looked up from germline, CDR1 is KGHSH and CDR2 is LQKENI. The CDR3 DNA is TGTGCCAGCTCAACGGGACCTGACACCGGGGAGCTGTTTTTT. Protein: CASSTGPDTGELFF.

At least ten counts were recorded for this clonotype. V usage is TRBV11-2 and J usage is TRBJ2-5; 10 bases fit TRBD1. This CDR3 region has 14 residues. Germline CDR1 is SGHAT and CDR2 is FQNNGV. The ends lost 5 bases at V and 5 bases at J; junction bases unmatched: 5. This CDR3 is CASSTWDRGETQYF. In DNA form, the CDR3 reads TGTGCCAGCAGCACCTGGGACAGGGGTGAGACCCAGTACTTC.

Points on this clonotype: This may arise from a read error, as a much more abundant clone is one base away. The rearrangement links TRBV12-3 or TRBV12-4 to TRBJ1-2; the D is unclear. The CDR3 sequence is 14 residues long. The germline V and J ends were trimmed by 5 bases and 5 bases, with 15 bases remaining between them. This chain's CDR3 is CASSEIQCNYGYTF. CDR3 nucleotide sequence: TGTGCCAGCAGTGAAATACAGTGCAATTATGGCTACACCTTC.

This clonotype was observed many times. V and J are TRBV28 and TRBJ1-1, with D perhaps matching TRBD1 (6 bases). Deletions cut 6 bases from V and 3 bases from J, with 14 bases between. The CDR3 consists of 14 residues. Germline loops: CDR1 MDHEN, CDR2 SYDVKM. The CDR3 nucleotides read TGTGCCAGCAGCCGTGACAGGCCACACACTGAAGCTTTCTTT. Translated, it gives CASSRDRPHTEAFF. Based on the CDR3 plus reference TRBV28 and TRBJ1-1, the full variable domain is DVKVTQSSRYLVKRTGEKVFLECVQDMDHENMFWYRQDPGLGLRLIYFSYDVKMKEKGDIPEGYSVSREKKERFSLILESASTNQTSMYLCASSRDRPHTEAFFGQGTRLTVV.

This clonotype was seen repeatedly, ten times or more. V usage is TRBV7-6 and J usage is TRBJ2-7; the D gene is possibly TRBD1 (5 bases). Germline lookup yields CDR1 SGHVS and CDR2 FNYEAQ. The CDR3 runs 13 residues. V gave up 5 bases and J gave up 4 bases, with 12 bases separating them. The CDR3: CASSRKGLYEQYF. CDR3 nucleotides: TGTGCCAGCAGCAGGAAGGGGTTGTACGAGCAGTACTTC.

This clonotype has a count of ten or more. J is TRBJ2-7 and V is TRBV6-5; maybe TRBD2 (6 bases). The V gene's germline CDR1 is MNHEY and CDR2 SVGAGI. This CDR3 has 15 residues. Trimming removed 3 bases from V and 2 bases from J, with 14 bases in between. The CDR3 nucleotides read TGTGCCAGCAGTTATGGGAGTAGCGGAACCTACGAGCAGTACTTC. Its translation is CASSYGSSGTYEQYF.

This clonotype was counted only a few times. The chain recombines TRBV4-1 with TRBJ2-3; D gene unclear. V was trimmed by 4 bases and J by 1 base, leaving 12 bases between them. CDR1 and CDR2 from the germline V gene are MGHRA and YSYEKL. This CDR3 comprises 15 residues. DNA for the CDR3: TGCGCCAGCAGCCGGCCACCACCCGGCACAGATACGCAGTATTTT. It specifies CASSRPPPGTDTQYF.

Only a few counts were recorded for this clonotype. V gene TRBV19 combines with J gene TRBJ2-3; weak D call: TRBD2 (5 bases). The CDR3 has 15 residues. Germline V gene data show CDR1 as LNHDA and CDR2 as SQIVND (reference sequence). The V end was cut by 6 bases, the J end by 0 bases, with 13 bases between. The CDR3 loop reads CASSPGVRSTDTQYF. CDR3 bases: TGTGCCAGTAGCCCCGGGGTCAGGAGCACAGATACGCAGTATTTT.

Regarding this clonotype: This sequence may be a read error, since a much larger clone differs from it by one base. The chain links TRBV7-9 to TRBJ2-4, with 7 bases aligning to TRBD1. CDR3 length equals 14 residues. Per the germline V gene, CDR1 is SEHNR and CDR2 is FQNEAQ (reference sequence). V was clipped by 5 bases and J by 3 bases; unmatched bases: 4. The CDR3 sequence: CASSARDSKNIQYF. The CDR3 DNA follows: TGTGCCAGCAGCGCAAGGGACAGCAAAAACATTCAGTACTTC. Drawing the rest from reference TRBV7-9 and TRBJ2-4, the complete variable domain is DTGVSQNPRHKITKRGQNVTFRCDPISEHNRLYWYRQTLGQGPEFLTYFQNEAQLEKSRLLSDRFSAERPKGSFSTLEIQRTEQGDSAMYLCASSARDSKNIQYFGAGTRLSVL.

The table lists this clonotype with many counts. V gene TRBV29-1 combines with J gene TRBJ2-3, with 8 positions matching TRBD2. This CDR3 contains 16 residues. CDR1 is SQVTM, CDR2 ANQGSEA, per germline. Trimming at V came to 5 bases and at J to 1 base, leaving 11 bases not matched to a gene. The CDR3 DNA is TGCAGCGTTCTGACTAGCGAGCTACGCCGCACAGATACGCAGTATTTT. This translates into CSVLTSELRRTDTQYF.

The chain links TRBV28 to TRBJ2-3; D gene uncertain. The CDR3 totals 15 residues. Trimming removed 5 bases from V and 2 bases from J, with 14 bases in between. Germline lookup yields CDR1 MDHEN and CDR2 SYDVKM. Here the CDR3 DNA reads TGTGCCAGCAGTCCCCTCCCTTTAGTCACAGATACGCAGTATTTT. This codes for CASSPLPLVTDTQYF.

This clonotype occurred many times. The chain is built from TRBV7-9 and TRBJ1-1; D gene ambiguous. Per germline, CDR1 SEHNR and CDR2 FQNEAQ (reference sequence). The ends were cut back, 11 bases at V and 5 bases at J, with 18 bases in the middle. This CDR3 comprises 13 residues. The CDR3 is CASRLGLGTEAFF. The CDR3 DNA is TGTGCCTCACGACTGGGCTTGGGGACTGAAGCTTTCTTT.

On this clonotype: A read error is possible here, since a much larger clone lies one base away. The conserved final phenylalanine or tryptophan is absent from the CDR3, which likely points to a read error. The CDR3 DNA follows: TGTGCCAGCAGCTTAGAGGCCGGCGGGGATACGCAGTATTTA. This encodes CASSLEAGGDTQYL. The V gene is TRBV11-2, the J gene TRBJ2-3; D might be TRBD2 (5 bases). Germline V gene lookup returns CDR1 SGHAT and CDR2 FQNNGV. The length of the CDR3 is 14 residues. The V and J ends lost 0 bases and 6 bases respectively, with 10 bases between them.

In this sample, this clonotype turned up many times. CDR3 DNA: TGCAGTGCTAGAGACAGCGAGTATTATACCATAGCCAAAAACATTCAGTACTTC. Amino acid sequence: CSARDSEYYTIAKNIQYF. The J gene is TRBJ2-4, the V gene TRBV20-1; D is uncertain. The V end was cut by 0 bases, the J end by 0 bases, with 18 bases between. The CDR3 runs to 18 residues. Germline assignment: CDR1 DFQATT and CDR2 SNEGSKA (reference sequence).

This clonotype was recorded at least ten times. The chain recombines TRBV25-1 with TRBJ2-1, with D perhaps matching TRBD2 (6 bases). V was trimmed by 8 bases and J by 3 bases, leaving 11 bases between them. Germline CDR1 is MGHDK and CDR2 is SYGVNS. This CDR3 is built from 13 residues. The CDR3 bases are TGTGCCAGCTCCCGGACTAACTACAATGAGCAGTTCTTC. It encodes CASSRTNYNEQFF.

The V gene is TRBV20-1, the J gene TRBJ2-1; TRBD2 is a possible D gene (6 bases). Germline assignment: CDR1 DFQATT and CDR2 SNEGSKA (reference sequence). CDR3 size: 17 residues. The germline V and J ends were trimmed by 4 bases and 0 bases, with 19 bases remaining between them. The DNA of the CDR3 is TGCAGTGCTAATCGGAAGCGGGCGTGGAGCTCCTACAATGAGCAGTTCTTC. Protein: CSANRKRAWSSYNEQFF.

The rearrangement uses TRBV5-1 and TRBJ2-2; a possible D gene is TRBD1 (6 bases). CDR1 is SGHRS, CDR2 YFSETQ, per germline. Trimming shortened V by 3 bases and J by 1 base, and 10 bases separated the two germline ends. The CDR3 loop spans 15 amino acids. The CDR3 nucleotides are TGCGCCAGCAGCTCAATGGACAGGAACACCGGGGAGCTGTTTTTT. Translating gives CASSSMDRNTGELFF.

In the case of this clonotype: A much bigger clone sits one base away, suggesting this may be a read error. V is TRBV7-2 and J is TRBJ2-1, with 7 bases fitting TRBD2. CDR1 and CDR2 (germline): SGHTA, FQGNSA. The trim removed 4 bases at V and 7 bases at J, leaving 10 bases unmatched. The CDR3 has 15 amino acids. The chain's CDR3 is CASSSSAGTTNEQFF. In nucleotides, the CDR3 is TGTGCCAGCAGCTCCTCAGCGGGAACTACGAATGAGCAGTTCTTC.

This chain connects TRBV7-9 to TRBJ2-7; the match to TRBD2 covers 11 bases. Trimming took 5 bases from V and 5 from J; bases not matched to a gene: 14. This CDR3 has 17 residues. Germline values: CDR1 SEHNR, CDR2 FQNEAQ (reference sequence). The CDR3 protein is CASSDTGTSGFQNEQYF. The CDR3, as DNA: TGTGCCAGCAGCGACACAGGGACTAGCGGATTCCAAAACGAGCAGTACTTC.

Worth noting for this clonotype: A single base separates this from a much larger clone, so it may be a read error. Likely a read error: the CDR3 ends without its conserved phenylalanine or tryptophan. V gene TRBV25-1 combines with J gene TRBJ2-5; D remains unclear. The CDR3 sequence is 13 residues long. Germline assignment: CDR1 MGHDK and CDR2 SYGVNS. The V gene lost 1 base and the J gene lost 2 bases, with 5 bases spanning the gap. For the CDR3, the DNA is TGTGCCAGCAGTGAATCCGTTCAAGAGACCCAGTACCTC. Translated, it gives CASSESVQETQYL.